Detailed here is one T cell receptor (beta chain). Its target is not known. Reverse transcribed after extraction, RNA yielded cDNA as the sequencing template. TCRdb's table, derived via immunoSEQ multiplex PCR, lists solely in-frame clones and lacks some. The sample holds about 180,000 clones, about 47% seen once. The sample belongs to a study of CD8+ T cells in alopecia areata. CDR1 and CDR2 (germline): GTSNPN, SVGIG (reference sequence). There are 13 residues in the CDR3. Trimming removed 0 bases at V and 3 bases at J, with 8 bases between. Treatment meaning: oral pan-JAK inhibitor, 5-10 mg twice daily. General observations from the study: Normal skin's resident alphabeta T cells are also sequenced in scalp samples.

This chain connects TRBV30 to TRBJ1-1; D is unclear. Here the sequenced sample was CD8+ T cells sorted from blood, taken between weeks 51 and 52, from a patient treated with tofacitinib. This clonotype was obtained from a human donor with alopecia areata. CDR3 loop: CAWSVSPYTEAFF. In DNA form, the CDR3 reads TGTGCCTGGAGTGTTTCCCCATACACTGAAGCTTTCTTT.